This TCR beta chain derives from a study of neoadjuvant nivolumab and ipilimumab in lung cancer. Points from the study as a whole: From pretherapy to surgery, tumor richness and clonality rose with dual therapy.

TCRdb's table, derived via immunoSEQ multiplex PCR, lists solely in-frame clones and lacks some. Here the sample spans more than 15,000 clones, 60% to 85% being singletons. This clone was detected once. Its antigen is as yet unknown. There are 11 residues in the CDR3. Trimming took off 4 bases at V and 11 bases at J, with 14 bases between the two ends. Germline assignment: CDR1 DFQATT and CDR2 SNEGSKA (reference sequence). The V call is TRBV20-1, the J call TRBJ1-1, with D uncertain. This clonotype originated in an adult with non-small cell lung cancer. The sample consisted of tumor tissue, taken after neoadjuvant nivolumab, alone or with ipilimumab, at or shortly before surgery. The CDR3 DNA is TGCAGTGCTACTTCAGGCCCTGGGGCTTTCTTT. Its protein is CSATSGPGAFF.